The source of this TCR beta chain is a study of beta chain features in type 1 diabetes. Findings of the study overall: For type 1 diabetes patients, VDJ junctions showed fewer insertions and more deletions. Moderate yet significant TCRB CDR3 shortening was seen in Type 1 diabetes patients in all four CD4+ subsets.

The single heparinised draw taken from each donor contained roughly 110 mL of blood on average. Expressed TCRB transcripts were sequenced after all isolated RNA was converted to cDNA. The method was immunoSEQ multiplex PCR; TCRdb's version includes in-frame clones alone and lacks a portion of them. Seen here are some 400,000 clones, more than 12% observed once, and the top ten hold approximately 0.019%. Points on this clone: No antigen is known for it.

The TCR originated in a woman aged 18-35 years in good health. The sequenced sample was naive CD4+ T cells from blood.

DNA for the CDR3: TGTGCCAGCAGTGAACAGGGAAAAAGCAATCAGCCCCAGCATTTT. Its protein is CASSEQGKSNQPQHF. The chain uses TRBV6-1 and TRBJ1-5; tentatively, D is TRBD1 (5 bases). The CDR3 is 15 residues long. Trimming cost V 2 bases and J 1 base, with 9 bases left between them. In germline, CDR1 is MNHNS, CDR2 SASEGT.